Listed below are T cell receptor beta chains from one sample, sequenced in a study of regulatory T cells in long-lasting Graves disease. Using its own MiXCR run on the multiplex PCR reads, TCRdb lists one record per CDR3 protein. In the table there are around 400,000 distinct CDR3 sequences, less than 20% of which are singletons. The sample was peripheral blood mononuclear cells (PBMCs), taken at new diagnosis, from a patient treated with antithyroid drugs. The receptors come from a female donor with Graves disease. CDR3s leave out the opening cysteine and the closing phenylalanine or tryptophan. The size entry is marked missing in some rows and otherwise reads once, few, many or a size class.

clone_size	v_call	j_call	cdr3_aa
many	TRBV3-1	TRBJ2-3	ASSKTSGFTDTQY
.	TRBV12-3/TRBV12-4	TRBJ1-5	ASSGAGARQPQH
.	TRBV3-1	TRBJ2-1	ASSPGGLGLGALNEQF
many	TRBV20-1	TRBJ2-3	SARAGVLDTQY
many	TRBV6-1	TRBJ1-1	ASSEPGQINTEAF
many	TRBV4-3	TRBJ1-1	ASSLNSPRLTEAF
many	TRBV20-1	TRBJ1-5	SAQQGFRNQPQH
few	TRBV7-2	TRBJ2-5	ASSPLTGGGETQY
many	TRBV24-1	TRBJ2-1	ATSDRSGGGYNEQF
.	TRBV29-1	TRBJ2-5	SVEEWVAGVLDETQY
.	TRBV5-1	TRBJ2-5	ASSLDGTSSLETQY
many	TRBV2	TRBJ1-4	ASSGGTGYEKLF
.	TRBV2	TRBJ2-4	ASSGTFSGRNIQY
few	TRBV5-1	TRBJ2-1	ASSPIPGTGDYNEQF
many	TRBV7-9	TRBJ2-1	ASSSSPGQGHQGQF
many	TRBV11-2	TRBJ1-5	ASSLGRTRYSNQPQH
few	TRBV30	TRBJ2-2	AWSVLSTGELF
.	TRBV15	TRBJ2-5	ATGQGIQETQY
.	TRBV28	TRBJ1-4	ASRHGQRRRGEEKLF
few	TRBV27	TRBJ2-6	ASSLRGRATSGANVLT
many	TRBV19	TRBJ1-1	ASSLFMNTEAF
many	TRBV7-2	TRBJ1-1	ASTYTGVGTEAF
once	TRBV7-2	TRBJ1-2	ASSPHGQANYGYT